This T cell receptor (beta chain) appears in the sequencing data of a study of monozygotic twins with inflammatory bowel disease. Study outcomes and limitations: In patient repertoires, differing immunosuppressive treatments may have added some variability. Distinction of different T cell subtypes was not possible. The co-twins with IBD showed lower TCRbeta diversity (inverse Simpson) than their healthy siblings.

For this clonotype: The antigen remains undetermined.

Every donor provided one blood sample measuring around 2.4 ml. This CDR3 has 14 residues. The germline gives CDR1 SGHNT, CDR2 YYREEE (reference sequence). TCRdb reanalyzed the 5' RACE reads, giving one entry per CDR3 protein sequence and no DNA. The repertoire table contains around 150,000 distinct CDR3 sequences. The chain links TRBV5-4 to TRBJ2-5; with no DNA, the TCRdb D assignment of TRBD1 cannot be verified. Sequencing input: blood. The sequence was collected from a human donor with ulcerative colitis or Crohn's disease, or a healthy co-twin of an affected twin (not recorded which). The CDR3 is CASSRDSHQETQYF.